These 13 T cell receptor beta chains originate from one sample sequenced in a study of blood T cells in healthy people across ages. The authors ran a second PCR of 7 to 11 cycles using a sample-barcoded 5' primer and a J-beta primer mix. TCRdb itself ran the 5' RACE reads through MiXCR, one entry per CDR3 protein. The table shows about 1,800,000 distinct CDR3 sequences, with 28% occurring only once. Sequencing was performed on blood. The receptors come from a woman younger than 45 in good health.

This clonotype has at least ten counts. The chain uses TRBV6-5 and TRBJ2-7; TRBD2 is a possible D gene (5 bases). The V end lost 6 bases, the J end lost 9 bases, and 12 bases lay between the germline ends. CDR3 length: 11 residues. From germline, CDR1 is MNHEY and CDR2 SVGAGI. The CDR3 protein is CASRSRSGQYF. In DNA, the CDR3 is TGTGCCAGCAGGAGCCGGAGCGGGCAGTACTTC.

The V call is TRBV3-1, the J call TRBJ2-3, with a possible D match to TRBD2 (6 bases). CDR3 size: 20 residues. Trimming removed 2 bases from V and 0 bases from J, with 24 bases in between. Germline CDR1 LGHDT, CDR2 YNNKEL (reference sequence). The CDR3 region is CASSQLLLGKAGRSTDTQYF. The CDR3 DNA is TGTGCCAGCAGCCAACTACTCCTTGGAAAGGCGGGACGGAGCACAGATACGCAGTATTTT.

This clonotype was found many times. The rearrangement joins TRBV4-1 to TRBJ2-7; TRBD1 is a possible D gene (5 bases). CDR3 length equals 15 residues. Germline CDR1 and CDR2: MGHRA and YSYEKL. The V end was cut by 1 base, the J end by 3 bases, with 13 bases between. CDR3 region: CASSQVGDSYYEQYF. The CDR3 region has the DNA TGCGCCAGCAGCCAAGTAGGCGACAGCTACTACGAGCAGTACTTC.

At least ten counts were recorded for this clonotype. The J gene is TRBJ2-1, the V gene TRBV20-1; TRBD2 matches at 11 bases. V lost 5 bases, J lost 5 bases, and 11 bases stayed unmatched. The CDR3 has 16 amino acids. Germline V lookup: CDR1 DFQATT, CDR2 SNEGSKA (reference sequence). The CDR3 DNA is TGCAGTGCTGGACCCCCCGGGACTAGCGGTAACAATGAGCAGTTCTTC. It yields the protein CSAGPPGTSGNNEQFF.

Turning to this clonotype: A much bigger clone sits one base away, suggesting this may be a read error. The chain is built from TRBV7-2 and TRBJ1-2; the D is unclear. The V end was cut by 2 bases, the J end by 6 bases, with 19 bases between. Looked up from germline, CDR1 is SGHTA and CDR2 is FQGNSA. The CDR3 is 16 amino acids. CDR3 region: CASSLPGASPNHGYTF. CDR3 nucleotides: TGTGCCAGCAGCTTACCCGGAGCGAGCCCCAACCATGGCTACACCTTC.

V gene TRBV25-1 combines with J gene TRBJ1-1, with 10 bases identical to TRBD1. CDR3 size: 14 residues. V was clipped by 8 bases and J by 5 bases; unmatched bases: 8. Germline values: CDR1 MGHDK, CDR2 SYGVNS. The CDR3 bases are TGTGCCAGCCGAGACAGGGGGCGATGGACTGAAGCTTTCTTT. It yields the protein CASRDRGRWTEAFF.

The V gene is TRBV12-3 or TRBV12-4, the J gene TRBJ2-3; no definite D call. This CDR3 spans 15 amino acids. Trimming left V 2 bases short and J 4 bases short, with 13 bases between. For the CDR3, the DNA is TGTGCCAGCAGTTTAAGTTCTCCAGTTCCAGATACGCAGTATTTT. Its translation: CASSLSSPVPDTQYF.

There are a few counts of this clonotype. Sequence at one end of the junction differs from germline and may be a read error. Here the CDR3 DNA reads TGCAGTGCTAGATCCCCTGCAGGGGGGGGCTCTAACTATGGCTACACTTTC. Translation: CSARSPAGGGSNYGYTF. This chain uses TRBV20-1 with TRBJ1-2, with 7 bases identical to TRBD1. This CDR3 is 17 amino acids long. Looked up from germline, CDR1 is DFQATT and CDR2 is SNEGSKA (reference sequence).

This clonotype was detected only a few times. The rearrangement links TRBV19 to TRBJ2-5, with D unresolved. The CDR3 totals 13 residues. Germline values: CDR1 LNHDA, CDR2 SQIVND (reference sequence). Trimming cost V 2 bases and J 4 bases, with 8 bases left between them. CDR3 nucleotide sequence: TGTGCCAGTAGTATAACATTCACAGAGACCCAGTACTTC. Amino acids: CASSITFTETQYF.

This clonotype was recorded at least ten times. The V and J genes are TRBV5-1 and TRBJ2-7, with D perhaps TRBD1 (5 bases). This CDR3 is built from 13 residues. V was clipped by 4 bases and J by 3 bases, with 11 bases between them. Germline assignment: CDR1 SGHRS and CDR2 YFSETQ. For the CDR3, the DNA is TGCGCCAGCAGCCCGGACAAGCACTACGAGCAGTACTTC. This translates into CASSPDKHYEQYF.

The gene calls are TRBV12-3 or TRBV12-4 and TRBJ2-3; 9 bases line up with TRBD2. V shed 3 bases and J 0 bases; nucleotides not matched to a gene: 13. This CDR3 is 19 amino acids long. The CDR3 coding sequence is TGTGCCAGCAGTTTCCGACTGTGGGCTAGCGGGGTGAGCACAGATACGCAGTATTTT. It codes for CASSFRLWASGVSTDTQYF.

This clonotype has a count of ten or more. V gene TRBV5-1 combines with J gene TRBJ2-4, with D perhaps given as TRBD1 or TRBD2 (5 bases each). Trimming took off 0 bases at V and 6 bases at J, with 13 bases between the two ends. Germline V gene sequence: CDR1 SGHRS, CDR2 YFSETQ. This CDR3 has 15 residues. The CDR3 protein is CASSLEPGRGNIQYF. In DNA, the CDR3 is TGCGCCAGCAGCTTGGAACCGGGACGGGGAAACATTCAGTACTTC.

This clonotype was observed a handful of times. This chain joins TRBV7-2 and TRBJ1-2; 7 bases line up with TRBD1. V dropped 3 bases and J dropped 6; count of bases not matched to a gene: 4. Germline CDR1 and CDR2: SGHTA and FQGNSA. The CDR3 is 13 amino acids. The CDR3 loop is CASSFTGADGYTF. CDR3 nucleotides: TGTGCCAGCAGCTTTACAGGGGCGGATGGCTACACCTTC.